A single sample is the source of the 32 T cell receptor beta chains below, sequenced in a study of shared clonotypes between healthy human individuals. The method was immunoSEQ multiplex PCR; TCRdb's version includes in-frame clones alone and lacks a portion of them. The sample records some 2.1 million clones, about 95% being singletons. As defined, naive CD8 cells were CD45RO-negative and positively selected for CCR7, with terminally differentiated effector memory CD45RA+ cells excluded. The material sequenced was naive CD8+ T cells sorted from blood. Receptors originate from a man aged 18 to 29 in good health.

J is TRBJ1-5 and V is TRBV2; no clear D. Trimming removed 5 bases at V and 5 bases at J, with 16 bases between. From germline, CDR1 is SNHLY and CDR2 FYNNEI. CDR3 size: 15 residues. In DNA form, the CDR3 reads TGTGCCAGCAGTCCCCCGCATGGAATGGATCAGCCCCAGCATTTT. Protein: CASSPPHGMDQPQHF.

The rearrangement joins TRBV5-6 to TRBJ2-3; D unresolved. This CDR3 has 14 residues. Trimming shortened V by 1 base and J by 0 bases, and 6 bases separated the two germline ends. Germline loops: CDR1 SGHDT, CDR2 YYEEEE. The DNA for the CDR3 is TGTGCCAGCAGCTTGTGGGTTAGCACAGATACGCAGTATTTT. Translated: CASSLWVSTDTQYF.

The chain uses TRBV19 and TRBJ2-7; D is uncertain. Trimming removed 5 bases at V and 1 base at J, with 9 bases between. This CDR3 region has 13 residues. Germline V gene data show CDR1 as LNHDA and CDR2 as SQIVND (reference sequence). CDR3 sequence: CASSVSESYEQYF. CDR3 bases: TGTGCCAGTAGTGTTTCGGAATCCTACGAGCAGTACTTC. The full variable domain, with the rest looked up from reference TRBV19 and TRBJ2-7, is DGGITQSPKYLFRKEGQNVTLSCEQNLNHDAMYWYRQDPGQGLRLIYYSQIVNDFQKGDIAEGYSVSREKKESFPLTVTSAQKNPTAFYLCASSVSESYEQYFGPGTRLTVT.

The chain couples TRBV19 to TRBJ1-3; D ambiguous. CDR3 length equals 14 residues. From germline, CDR1 is LNHDA and CDR2 SQIVND (reference sequence). V was trimmed by 6 bases and J by 0 bases, leaving 9 bases between them. The CDR3 loop is CASSPSISGNTIYF. CDR3 coding DNA: TGTGCCAGTAGCCCTTCCATCTCTGGAAACACCATATATTTT.

This rearrangement joins TRBV28 to TRBJ1-1; D may be TRBD1 (6 bases). CDR3 size: 14 residues. Trimming removed 6 bases from V and 1 base from J, with 12 bases in between. Germline V CDR1 and CDR2: MDHEN, SYDVKM. The CDR3 nucleotides are TGTGCCAGCAGGAGCCGGGGACAGAACACTGAAGCTTTCTTT. This encodes CASRSRGQNTEAFF.

This chain uses TRBV27 with TRBJ1-2; D is unclear. V shed 3 bases and J shed 11 bases, with 16 bases lying between them. The CDR3 loop spans 13 amino acids. Germline loops: CDR1 MNHEY, CDR2 SMNVEV (reference sequence). CDR3 amino acids: CASSFGRLERYTF. The CDR3 DNA reads as TGTGCCAGCAGTTTCGGGAGACTGGAGAGGTACACCTTC.

As to this clone: This sample also contains other DNA sequences that code for the same CDR3. The rearrangement links TRBV6-5 to TRBJ2-1; 8 nucleotides align to TRBD2. The trim removed 3 bases at V and 5 bases at J, leaving 3 bases unmatched. The CDR3 has 14 amino acids. Germline assignment: CDR1 MNHEY and CDR2 SVGAGI. This chain's CDR3 is CASSYSGEDNEQFF. DNA of the CDR3: TGTGCCAGCAGTTATAGCGGGGAGGACAATGAGCAGTTCTTC.

The chain carries TRBV7-8 and TRBJ2-7; D is unresolved. V was clipped by 5 bases and J by 2 bases, with 19 bases between them. Germline-derived CDR1 and CDR2 are SGHVS and FQNEAQ. This CDR3 has 16 amino acids. The CDR3 loop reads CASSQMTVNGPYEQYF. The CDR3 DNA reads TGTGCCAGCAGCCAGATGACCGTGAATGGCCCCTACGAGCAGTACTTC.

The V and J genes are TRBV13 and TRBJ2-5; TRBD2 matches at 14 bases. Germline lookup yields CDR1 PRHDT and CDR2 FYEKMQ (reference sequence). CDR3 length: 15 residues. Germline trimming cut 5 bases from V and 4 bases from J; bases unmatched to any gene: 3. CDR3 DNA sequence: TGTGCCAGCAGCCCAGGACTAGCGGGAGGAGAGACCCAGTACTTC. It is translated as CASSPGLAGGETQYF.

A remark on this clone: Distinct nucleotide sequences in the sample also encode this CDR3. This sequence joins TRBV5-4 and TRBJ2-7, with D possibly TRBD1 on 6 matching bases. V shed 4 bases and J shed 2 bases, with 10 bases lying between them. CDR1 and CDR2 from the germline V gene are SGHNT and YYREEE (reference sequence). The CDR3 sequence is 13 residues long. CDR3 bases: TGTGCCAGCAGCCTTTGGACAGCCTACGAGCAGTACTTC. Translating gives CASSLWTAYEQYF. Together with reference TRBV5-4 and TRBJ2-7, the CDR3 gives the full variable domain: ETGVTQSPTHLIKTRGQQVTLRCSSQSGHNTVSWYQQALGQGPQFIFQYYREEENGRGNFPPRFSGLQFPNYSSELNVNALELDDSALYLCASSLWTAYEQYFGPGTRLTVT.

This chain connects TRBV10-3 to TRBJ2-7, with a tentative D call TRBD1 (6 bases). CDR3 size: 15 residues. Germline CDR1 reads ENHRY; CDR2 reads SYGVKD. V was cut by 6 bases and J by 4 bases, with 19 bases left in between. The CDR3 coding sequence is TGTGCCATCAGCGACCCCTTTACAGGGCGGTACGAGCAGTACTTC. Translated, it gives CAISDPFTGRYEQYF.

A word on this clone: Other DNA sequences within the sample encode an identical CDR3. V usage is TRBV9 and J usage is TRBJ2-7, with D tentatively TRBD2 (7 bases). Germline V gene lookup returns CDR1 SGDLS and CDR2 YYNGEE. V was pared by 3 bases and J by 2 bases, with 12 bases between. The CDR3 has 14 amino acids. The CDR3 coding sequence is TGTGCCAGCAGCGGCGCGGGGGCCGCCTACGAGCAGTACTTC. Residues: CASSGAGAAYEQYF.

J is TRBJ2-7 and V is TRBV4-1; no firm D call. CDR1 MGHRA and CDR2 YSYEKL come from the germline V gene. The CDR3 is 14 residues long. Trimming took off 2 bases at V and 0 bases at J, with 8 bases between the two ends. DNA for the CDR3: TGCGCCAGCAGCCAAACGGATCTCTCCTACGAGCAGTACTTC. As protein: CASSQTDLSYEQYF.

The rearrangement links TRBV2 to TRBJ2-3; no clear D. With 6 bases removed from V and 6 bases from J, the gap between germline ends came to 22 bases. The CDR3 covers 16 residues. From germline, CDR1 is SNHLY and CDR2 FYNNEI. In DNA form, the CDR3 reads TGTGCCAGCAGGGGATTGAAGAGCCTAAATGTGGATACGCAGTATTTT. Translation gives CASRGLKSLNVDTQYF.

The chain combines TRBV18 with TRBJ2-6; 8 nucleotides match TRBD2. The germline V gene encodes CDR1 KGHSH and CDR2 LQKENI. The CDR3 sequence is 18 residues long. The V and J ends lost 2 bases and 0 bases, in that order; junction bases with no gene match: 6. The CDR3 here is CASSPIGGAYSGANVLTF. Here the CDR3 DNA reads TGTGCCAGCTCACCAATCGGGGGGGCCTACTCTGGGGCCAACGTCCTGACTTTC.

The chain combines TRBV25-1 with TRBJ2-7, with 10 bases aligning to TRBD2. The CDR3 consists of 15 residues. CDR1 is MGHDK, CDR2 SYGVNS, per germline. V was clipped by 2 bases and J by 5 bases; unmatched bases: 6. CDR3 region: CASSEGLAGDHEQYF. CDR3 nucleotides: TGTGCCAGCAGTGAAGGGCTAGCGGGAGACCACGAGCAGTACTTC.

CDR3 DNA: TGTGCCAGCAGTTTGGGGGCGGGAACGGGAGGGCCGTACGAGCAGTACTTC. Its protein is CASSLGAGTGGPYEQYF. The chain uses TRBV27 and TRBJ2-7; the match to TRBD2 covers 8 bases. The V gene end was trimmed by 3 bases and the J gene end by 4 bases; junction bases not matched to a gene: 14. The CDR3 runs 17 residues. Germline V gene lookup returns CDR1 MNHEY and CDR2 SMNVEV (reference sequence).

A single count supports this clone. The chain recombines TRBV4-3 with TRBJ2-7; TRBD2 agrees at 9 bases. V lost 0 bases and J lost 2; bases outside the gene matches: 2. Germline assignment: CDR1 LGHNA and CDR2 YSLEER. The CDR3 runs 15 residues. The CDR3, as DNA: TGCGCCAGCAGCCAAGAACCTAGCGGGACCTACGAGCAGTACTTC. Amino acids: CASSQEPSGTYEQYF.

The gene calls are TRBV7-9 and TRBJ1-2; no clear D gene. The CDR3 covers 13 residues. V was cut by 5 bases and J by 3 bases, with 10 bases left in between. Germline CDR1 is SEHNR and CDR2 is FQNEAQ (reference sequence). CDR3: CASSAPGDYGYTF. CDR3 in DNA: TGTGCCAGCAGCGCACCCGGGGACTATGGCTACACCTTC.

This clone has only one observation. The CDR3 loop is CASSYSTGQHPYEQYF. Written as DNA, the CDR3 is TGTGCCAGCAGTTACTCTACAGGACAGCATCCCTACGAGCAGTACTTC. This chain joins TRBV6-5 and TRBJ2-7; D is possibly TRBD1 (6 bases). CDR3 size: 16 residues. Trimming cost V 0 bases and J 2 bases, with 14 bases left between them. Germline CDR1 is MNHEY and CDR2 is SVGAGI.

This sequence joins TRBV4-1 and TRBJ2-7, with 9 positions matching TRBD1. Germline V gene lookup returns CDR1 MGHRA and CDR2 YSYEKL. Germline trimming cut 3 bases from V and 3 bases from J; bases unmatched to any gene: 9. The CDR3 spans 16 residues. The CDR3 protein is CASSQIPGQGFYEQYF. The CDR3 coding sequence is TGCGCCAGCAGCCAGATTCCGGGACAGGGCTTCTACGAGCAGTACTTC.

The CDR3 DNA follows: TGTGCCAGCAGTGGTCTCCGGGACAGCGCCTATGGCTACACCTTC. Translated, it gives CASSGLRDSAYGYTF. The chain has TRBV28 and TRBJ1-2; 7 positions agree with TRBD1. V dropped 5 bases and J dropped 4; count of bases not matched to a gene: 10. Germline V CDR1 and CDR2: MDHEN, SYDVKM. The CDR3 consists of 15 residues.

As concerns this clone: This sample also contains other DNA sequences that code for the same CDR3. The chain recombines TRBV4-1 with TRBJ2-1, with 7 bases lining up with TRBD1. Germline V gene sequence: CDR1 MGHRA, CDR2 YSYEKL. The ends lost 1 base at V and 4 bases at J; junction bases unmatched: 1. The CDR3 totals 14 residues. CDR3 amino acids: CASSQGQGYNEQFF. In DNA form, the CDR3 reads TGCGCCAGCAGCCAAGGACAGGGTTACAATGAGCAGTTCTTC.

The chain uses TRBV6-5 and TRBJ2-5, with TRBD1 identical over 9 bases. Unmatched junction bases numbered 7, after V lost 6 bases and J lost 5 bases. The CDR3 spans 14 residues. Germline lookup yields CDR1 MNHEY and CDR2 SVGAGI. CDR3 region: CASSPQGARETQYF. The CDR3 coding sequence is TGTGCCAGCAGCCCACAGGGGGCAAGGGAGACCCAGTACTTC.

The chain couples TRBV4-1 to TRBJ1-1; 7 bases are a match to TRBD1. The J segment lost 0 bases and the V segment lost 3 bases, leaving 13 bases of the junction unmatched. The CDR3 has 18 amino acids. Germline V lookup: CDR1 MGHRA, CDR2 YSYEKL. DNA for the CDR3: TGCGCCAGCAGCCAGACGACAGGGTCGGGTATGATGAACACTGAAGCTTTCTTT. Amino acids: CASSQTTGSGMMNTEAFF.

The genes are TRBV29-1 and TRBJ1-2, with D tentatively TRBD1 (6 bases). The germline CDR1 and CDR2 sequences are SQVTM and ANQGSEA. CDR3 size: 12 residues. V shed 7 bases and J shed 2 bases, with 11 bases lying between them. In DNA, the CDR3 is TGCAGCGGAAAAGGGGGGAACTATGGCTACACCTTC. Translation gives CSGKGGNYGYTF.

The rearrangement links TRBV2 to TRBJ1-2, with 8 bases lining up with TRBD1. CDR3 length: 15 residues. Losses at the gene ends were 7 bases for V and 2 bases for J; bases not matched to a gene: 9. Germline V gives CDR1 SNHLY, CDR2 FYNNEI. The CDR3 loop reads CASIPGQGVNYGYTF. The CDR3 region has the DNA TGTGCCAGCATCCCAGGACAGGGCGTAAACTATGGCTACACCTTC.

The chain carries TRBV5-1 and TRBJ2-7, with a possible D match to TRBD1 (6 bases). CDR3 length: 13 amino acids. With 4 bases removed from V and 4 bases from J, the gap between germline ends came to 12 bases. CDR1 and CDR2 (germline): SGHRS, YFSETQ. CDR3 region: CASSHREGYEQYF. For the CDR3, the DNA is TGCGCCAGCAGCCACAGGGAAGGGTACGAGCAGTACTTC.

The J gene is TRBJ2-2, the V gene TRBV19; D remains unclear. Germline-derived CDR1 and CDR2 are LNHDA and SQIVND (reference sequence). This CDR3 comprises 13 residues. Trimming pared 3 bases from V and 10 bases from J, leaving 12 bases between. The CDR3 DNA sequence: TGTGCCAGTAGTATGATCGGTGCGGAGGAGCTGTTTTTT. This encodes CASSMIGAEELFF.

The genes are TRBV10-1 and TRBJ2-5; 9 nucleotides line up with TRBD2. With V trimmed by 3 bases and J by 3 bases, 17 bases remained unmatched. The CDR3 loop spans 19 amino acids. Germline V lookup: CDR1 WNHNN, CDR2 SYGVQD (reference sequence). Here the CDR3 reads CASSEGVLAGDFHKETQYF. CDR3 sequence (DNA): TGCGCCAGCAGTGAAGGAGTCTTAGCGGGAGATTTTCATAAAGAGACCCAGTACTTC.

A remark on this clone: In the same sample, other DNA sequences code for this CDR3. The genes are TRBV11-2 and TRBJ2-3; weak D call: TRBD2 (5 bases). This CDR3 comprises 12 residues. V lost 6 bases to trimming and J lost 6 bases, with 10 bases between them. Germline V lookup: CDR1 SGHAT, CDR2 FQNNGV. CDR3 coding DNA: TGTGCCAGCAGTCTAGGAGGCGATACGCAGTATTTT. This translates into CASSLGGDTQYF.

The chain is built from TRBV19 and TRBJ2-1; D may be TRBD2 (5 bases). This CDR3 is 14 amino acids long. Germline V gives CDR1 LNHDA, CDR2 SQIVND (reference sequence). Deletions cut 10 bases from V and 7 bases from J, with 20 bases between. CDR3 bases: TGTGCCACGAAACCCAGACACAGCGGAAATGAGCAGTTCTTC. As protein: CATKPRHSGNEQFF.